This paragraph reports one T cell receptor beta chain. PCR involved 60 Vbeta and 13 Jbeta primers. The table came from immunoSEQ multiplex PCR; TCRdb's copy has only in-frame clones and leaves some out. The sample holds 35,000 to 50,000 clones, over 70% seen once. These data originate in a study of cytomegalovirus exposure and HLA in healthy donors. At the level of the study: HLA-typed donors were the source of 90 million or so unique TCRs, which an early data release held.

CDR1 is LNHDA and CDR2 is SQIVND in the germline V gene (reference sequence). This CDR3 spans 15 amino acids. The V gene lost 8 bases and the J gene lost 2 bases, with 19 bases spanning the gap. The rearrangement links TRBV19 to TRBJ2-7, with D possibly TRBD1 on 5 matching bases. The material sequenced was PBMCs. This sequence originates from a man in his fifties or sixties in good health and CMV-seronegative. Here the CDR3 reads CASRKQAQATYEQYF. CDR3 coding DNA: TGTGCCAGTCGAAAACAGGCCCAAGCCACCTACGAGCAGTACTTC. Full variable domain (remainder filled in from reference TRBV19 and TRBJ2-7): DGGITQSPKYLFRKEGQNVTLSCEQNLNHDAMYWYRQDPGQGLRLIYYSQIVNDFQKGDIAEGYSVSREKKESFPLTVTSAQKNPTAFYLCASRKQAQATYEQYFGPGTRLTVT.